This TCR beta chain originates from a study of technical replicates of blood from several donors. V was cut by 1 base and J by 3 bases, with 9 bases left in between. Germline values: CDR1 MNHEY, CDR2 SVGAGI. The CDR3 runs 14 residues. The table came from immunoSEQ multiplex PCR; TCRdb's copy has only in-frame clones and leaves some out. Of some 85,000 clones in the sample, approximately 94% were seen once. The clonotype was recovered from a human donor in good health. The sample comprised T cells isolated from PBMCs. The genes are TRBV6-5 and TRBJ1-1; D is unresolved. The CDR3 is CASSYWSGDTEAFF. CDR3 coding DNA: TGTGCCAGCAGTTACTGGTCCGGGGACACTGAAGCTTTCTTT.